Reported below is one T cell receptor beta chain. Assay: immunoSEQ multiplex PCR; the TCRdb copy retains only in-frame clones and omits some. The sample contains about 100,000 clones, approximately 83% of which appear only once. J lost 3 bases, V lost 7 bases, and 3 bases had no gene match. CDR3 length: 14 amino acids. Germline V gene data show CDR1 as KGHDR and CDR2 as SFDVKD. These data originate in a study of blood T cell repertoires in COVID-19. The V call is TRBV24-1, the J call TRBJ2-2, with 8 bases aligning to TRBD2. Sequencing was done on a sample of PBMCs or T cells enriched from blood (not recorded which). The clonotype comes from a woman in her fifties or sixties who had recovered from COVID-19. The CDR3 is CATRRAGDTGELFF. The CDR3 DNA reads TGTGCCACCAGAAGAGCGGGAGACACCGGGGAGCTGTTTTTT.